This T cell receptor (beta chain) was found in a study of cytomegalovirus exposure and HLA in healthy donors (dated by TCRdb to 2015 to 2018). Regarding the research as a whole: According to a later analysis, one platform produced both the approximately 110 validation repertoires and the 700 or so repertoires of the first cohort. To predict cytomegalovirus infection status, the study combined high-throughput TCR immunosequencing, statistical association of individual TCRs with disease status, and machine learning. In addition to the first cohort of 666 subjects, a separate validation cohort of 120 different subjects was used. The aim of the study was to test whether cataloging public T cell receptors could identify signatures of past pathogen exposure. Beyond this particular receptor, the publication reports: The authors suggested that the approach could potentially be extended to other disease states and immunological phenotypes. Three of the identified cytomegalovirus-associated TCR beta chains were confirmed in vitro to be specific for cytomegalovirus antigens. A later analysis had no HLA typing for the validation cohort, so co-occurrence there was scored across all 110 or so repertoires. Cytomegalovirus status was reported to be diagnosed by the classifier with high specificity and sensitivity in both the original and validation cohorts. The study listed around 160 TCR beta chains as associated with cytomegalovirus. Across donors, most TCR sequences were observed very rarely, whereas some public TCRs were present in many individuals. Subsequent analysis determined that TCRs grouped into clusters in the first cohort also showed a tendency toward co-occurrence across the 130 or so validation repertoires, and roughly 95% of cluster scores exceeded 0.

This clone appeared once. Its antigen is unknown. Base-call qualities are not available, and no considerably larger clone is one nucleotide away. Separate from the approximately 700-subject first cohort, the validation cohort of roughly 120 subjects was the group to which the donors belonged. Preparation of the library involved the immunoSEQ multiplex PCR assay. In the original analysis: To diagnose cytomegalovirus status from the catalog of TCR beta chain sequences, a statistical classification framework was built. TCRdb obtained this table from immuneACCESS and retained in-frame rearrangements with V and J assigned. These tables miss some clones; where compared with another copy, unresolved V genes account for less than half of the shortfall, and the remainder is unexplained. V, J and clone size reflect that table, while D and trimming were determined from the DNA. In this sample the table shows 330,000 or so clones, 86% of which occur a single time. The ten largest clones add up to around 0.84% of the sample.

Material for sequencing was PBMCs. This receptor was taken from a woman under 30 in good health and CMV-seronegative.

In nucleotides, the sequence is TGTGCCAGCAGCCCCGGGAGCGGTCCCTACGAGCAGTACTTC. It codes for CASSPGSGPYEQYF. Here the chain combines TRBV7-7 and TRBJ2-7; TRBD2 might be the D gene, on 6 matching bases. The cysteine opens and the phenylalanine closes a CDR3 of 14 amino acids. Solely the CDR3 DNA is kept, with 42 bases framed from the first base. Via the germline V gene (reference sequence), CDR1 is SSHAT and CDR2 FNYEAQ. V and J lose 5 bases and 2 bases, and a span of 13 bases separates them.